This TCR beta chain was observed in a study of CD8 T cells in ankylosing spondylitis. This clonotype was seen only a few times. Libraries for TCR beta were made by quantitative 5'-RACE with molecular barcodes. TCRdb itself ran the 5' RACE reads through MiXCR, one entry per CDR3 protein. The table shows 200,000 to 300,000 distinct CDR3 sequences, with around 9.2% occurring only once. The V and J ends lost 4 bases and 0 bases, in that order; junction bases with no gene match: 7. Germline values: CDR1 DFQATT, CDR2 SNEGSKA (reference sequence). This CDR3 is 15 amino acids long. The V gene is TRBV20-1, the J gene TRBJ2-3; 7 positions match TRBD2. The TCR comes from a male donor with ankylosing spondylitis or in good health (not recorded which). The sample taken for sequencing was blood, either unsorted or a sorted T cell fraction (not recorded which). CDR3 protein: CSAKSGTSSTDTQYF. CDR3 DNA sequence: TGCAGTGCTAAAAGCGGGACCTCTAGCACAGATACGCAGTATTTT.